This entry describes one T cell receptor beta chain. The target antigen is unknown. Libraries were prepared by immunoSEQ multiplex PCR; TCRdb keeps only in-frame clonotypes and omits some of them. The sample holds roughly 3,300 clones, 85% to 95% seen once. This entry belongs to a study of T cells and Merkel cell carcinoma outcomes. Study-wide findings and caveats: Repertoire plus T-cell density reportedly predicted Merkel cell carcinoma outcomes.

CDR3 size: 19 residues. Germline V lookup: CDR1 MNHEY, CDR2 SMNVEV (reference sequence). V was pared by 5 bases and J by 3 bases, with 16 bases of the junction left unmatched. The source of this sequence is a human donor with Merkel cell carcinoma. Sequencing was performed on tumor tissue from Merkel cell carcinoma. The chain employs TRBV27 and TRBJ1-1, with TRBD1 identical over 12 bases. CDR3 in amino acids: CASSPFPRDRGLRDTEAFF. The CDR3 bases are TGTGCCAGCAGTCCCTTCCCCCGGGACAGGGGGCTCAGGGACACTGAAGCTTTCTTT.